What follows is one T cell receptor (beta chain) and its context. Antigen: not known. The germline gives CDR1 SGDLS, CDR2 YYNGEE. The V and J ends lost 2 bases and 3 bases, in that order; junction bases with no gene match: 4. This CDR3 comprises 15 residues. The PCR was carried out with 60 Vbeta primers and 13 Jbeta primers. Sequencing was performed with immunoSEQ multiplex PCR; in TCRdb, only in-frame clones are kept and a portion is missing. In the table there are around 130,000 clones, around 80% of which are singletons. The data were obtained in a study of cytomegalovirus exposure and HLA in healthy donors. Whole-study results and caveats: High specificity and sensitivity for cytomegalovirus status were reported for the classifier. About 87% or about 30% of the time was how often most TCR beta V segments were productive, according to an earlier analysis. The study listed roughly 160 cytomegalovirus-associated TCR beta chains. Donor immune exposure was known only as CMV serostatus.

Sequencing used PBMCs. The rearrangement uses TRBV9 and TRBJ2-3; TRBD1 matches at 9 bases. The sequence derives from a woman between 40 and 50 years old in good health and CMV-seronegative. CDR3 bases: TGTGCCAGCAGCGTGAGGACAGGGGAAACAGATACGCAGTATTTT. It is translated as CASSVRTGETDTQYF.